The rows below give T cell receptor beta chains drawn from one sample of a study of T cells in localized non-small cell lung cancer. TCRdb's copy holds only in-frame clones and misses some; the assay was immunoSEQ multiplex PCR. The table includes 35,000 to 50,000 clones, roughly 80% detected once. The source material was PBMCs, sampled before any cancer treatment. The receptor set was obtained from a woman aged 35-70 years with stage II squamous cell lung carcinoma. Both conserved end residues are trimmed from each CDR3. A D gene is named only where the DNA matches it firmly. Only some rows state a clone size, as once, few, many or a class for expanded clones.

v_gene: TRBV5-1
d_gene: TRBD1
abundance: -
j_gene: TRBJ1-2
CDR3aa: ASSARDSIYGYT

v_gene: TRBV29-1
d_gene: -
abundance: -
j_gene: TRBJ2-5
CDR3aa: SVEYSQETQY

v_gene: TRBV19
d_gene: -
abundance: -
j_gene: TRBJ1-2
CDR3aa: ASLRDELSDDYGYT

v_gene: TRBV25-1
d_gene: TRBD1
abundance: -
j_gene: TRBJ1-1
CDR3aa: ASSRTGTGSYTEAF

v_gene: TRBV4-2
d_gene: -
abundance: -
j_gene: TRBJ1-2
CDR3aa: ASSQDGGVYGYT

v_gene: TRBV7-8
d_gene: TRBD1
abundance: few
j_gene: TRBJ1-1
CDR3aa: ASSRGTANTEAF

v_gene: TRBV19
d_gene: -
abundance: -
j_gene: TRBJ2-5
CDR3aa: ASNVGGGETQY

v_gene: TRBV7-2
d_gene: TRBD2
abundance: -
j_gene: TRBJ2-1
CDR3aa: ASSLDGRAMNEQF

v_gene: TRBV28
d_gene: -
abundance: once
j_gene: TRBJ2-3
CDR3aa: ASSDMWGLDTQY

v_gene: TRBV4-2
d_gene: -
abundance: -
j_gene: TRBJ1-2
CDR3aa: ASSQDAGYTNYGHT

v_gene: TRBV7-8
d_gene: -
abundance: few
j_gene: TRBJ1-5
CDR3aa: ASSQDPNQPQH

v_gene: TRBV29-1
d_gene: TRBD1
abundance: -
j_gene: TRBJ1-2
CDR3aa: SASGGGDYGYT

v_gene: TRBV28
d_gene: -
abundance: once
j_gene: TRBJ1-5
CDR3aa: ASSLIRGYSNQPQH

v_gene: TRBV4-2
d_gene: -
abundance: -
j_gene: TRBJ2-1
CDR3aa: ASSQETGDEQF

v_gene: TRBV19
d_gene: -
abundance: -
j_gene: TRBJ2-5
CDR3aa: ASSWGSSEKETQY

v_gene: TRBV7-9
d_gene: -
abundance: -
j_gene: TRBJ1-1
CDR3aa: ASSSREALNTEAF

v_gene: TRBV4-1
d_gene: -
abundance: -
j_gene: TRBJ2-3
CDR3aa: ASSQDWGAVGTDTQY

v_gene: TRBV6-1
d_gene: TRBD1
abundance: once
j_gene: TRBJ1-2
CDR3aa: ASSSTGDEGYT

v_gene: TRBV19
d_gene: -
abundance: -
j_gene: TRBJ2-7
CDR3aa: ASSIGAEGPYEQY

v_gene: TRBV19
d_gene: -
abundance: -
j_gene: TRBJ1-4
CDR3aa: ASSKGTTTNEKLF

v_gene: TRBV6-1
d_gene: -
abundance: -
j_gene: TRBJ2-2
CDR3aa: ASSVTIGVGELF

v_gene: TRBV4-1
d_gene: -
abundance: -
j_gene: TRBJ1-3
CDR3aa: ASSQEPTPGNTIY